These T cell receptor beta chains were read from a single sample in a study of shared clonotypes between healthy human individuals. Assay: immunoSEQ multiplex PCR; the TCRdb copy retains only in-frame clones and omits some. Of roughly 2.5 million clones in the sample, 90% to 95% were seen once. The specimen sequenced was naive CD4+ T cells sorted from blood. These receptors originate from a man younger than 30 in good health. Each CDR3 is given with its conserved first and last residue. A D gene is named only where the DNA matches it firmly. Where a row states a size, it is once, few, many or the class of an expanded clone; other rows omit it.

D gene: -; J gene: TRBJ2-3; V gene: TRBV4-1; clone size: -; CDR3 protein: CASSRGRFSSTDTQYF; CDR3 DNA: TGCGCCAGCAGCCGAGGCCGTTTCTCTAGCACAGATACGCAGTATTTT
D gene: -; J gene: TRBJ1-3; V gene: TRBV6-1; clone size: once; CDR3 protein: CASSDAGRLSGNTIYF; CDR3 DNA: TGTGCCAGCAGTGACGCTGGCCGCCTCTCTGGAAACACCATATATTTT
D gene: TRBD1; J gene: TRBJ1-2; V gene: TRBV4-3; clone size: -; CDR3 protein: CASSQDRAGGIYGYTF; CDR3 DNA: TGCGCCAGCAGCCAAGATCGGGCAGGGGGGATCTATGGCTACACCTTC
D gene: -; J gene: TRBJ2-1; V gene: TRBV29-1; clone size: -; CDR3 protein: CSVAPKNEQFF; CDR3 DNA: TGCAGCGTAGCCCCCAAAAATGAGCAGTTCTTC
D gene: -; J gene: TRBJ2-3; V gene: TRBV5-1; clone size: -; CDR3 protein: CASSLDLTDTQYF; CDR3 DNA: TGCGCCAGCAGCTTGGACCTAACAGATACGCAGTATTTT
D gene: -; J gene: TRBJ2-5; V gene: TRBV5-4; clone size: -; CDR3 protein: CASSLSVGETQYF; CDR3 DNA: TGTGCCAGCAGCTTGAGTGTTGGGGAGACCCAGTACTTC
D gene: TRBD2; J gene: TRBJ2-3; V gene: TRBV7-9; clone size: -; CDR3 protein: CASSSPPSGSGTDTQYF; CDR3 DNA: TGTGCCAGCAGCTCCCCCCCTAGCGGGAGTGGGACAGATACGCAGTATTTT
D gene: -; J gene: TRBJ1-2; V gene: TRBV9; clone size: -; CDR3 protein: CASSVAPGVSNYGYTF; CDR3 DNA: TGTGCCAGCAGCGTAGCACCCGGGGTCTCTAACTATGGCTACACCTTC
D gene: -; J gene: TRBJ2-7; V gene: TRBV7-2; clone size: -; CDR3 protein: CASSLGGNLGLEQYF; CDR3 DNA: TGTGCCAGCAGCTTAGGCGGGAACTTGGGTCTCGAGCAGTACTTC
D gene: -; J gene: TRBJ2-2; V gene: TRBV19; clone size: -; CDR3 protein: CASSSGDTNTGELFF; CDR3 DNA: TGTGCCAGTAGTAGCGGGGACACGAACACCGGGGAGCTGTTTTTT
D gene: -; J gene: TRBJ1-6; V gene: TRBV6-4; clone size: -; CDR3 protein: CASRETGNSPLHF; CDR3 DNA: TGTGCCAGCAGAGAGACAGGAAATTCACCCCTCCACTTT
D gene: TRBD2; J gene: TRBJ2-7; V gene: TRBV28; clone size: -; CDR3 protein: CASLTGGAGEQYF; CDR3 DNA: TGTGCCAGCTTAACGGGGGGGGCCGGCGAGCAGTACTTC
D gene: -; J gene: TRBJ1-4; V gene: TRBV7-9; clone size: -; CDR3 protein: CASSFGGVLEKLFF; CDR3 DNA: TGTGCCAGCAGCTTCGGAGGGGTACTAGAAAAACTGTTTTTT
D gene: TRBD1; J gene: TRBJ1-4; V gene: TRBV7-2; clone size: -; CDR3 protein: CASSLVRGPNEKLFF; CDR3 DNA: TGTGCCAGCAGCTTAGTGAGGGGGCCGAATGAAAAACTGTTTTTT
D gene: -; J gene: TRBJ2-1; V gene: TRBV4-1; clone size: -; CDR3 protein: CASSQAAAEQFF; CDR3 DNA: TGCGCCAGCAGCCAGGCGGCGGCCGAGCAGTTCTTC
D gene: TRBD1; J gene: TRBJ2-7; V gene: TRBV6-6; clone size: -; CDR3 protein: CASSTSGTVSDEQYF; CDR3 DNA: TGTGCCAGCAGTACTTCCGGGACAGTGTCGGACGAGCAGTACTTC
D gene: -; J gene: TRBJ1-1; V gene: TRBV7-2; clone size: -; CDR3 protein: CASSLFPGNTEAFF; CDR3 DNA: TGTGCCAGCAGCTTATTCCCAGGGAACACTGAAGCTTTCTTT
D gene: TRBD2; J gene: TRBJ2-1; V gene: TRBV13; clone size: once; CDR3 protein: CASSPPSGSSYNEQFF; CDR3 DNA: TGTGCCAGCAGCCCTCCTAGCGGAAGCTCCTACAATGAGCAGTTCTTC
D gene: TRBD1; J gene: TRBJ1-4; V gene: TRBV7-9; clone size: -; CDR3 protein: CASSLGSQGGATNEKLFF; CDR3 DNA: TGTGCCAGCAGCTTAGGGTCCCAGGGGGGTGCGACTAATGAAAAACTGTTTTTT
D gene: -; J gene: TRBJ2-7; V gene: TRBV2; clone size: -; CDR3 protein: CASTSRYEQYF; CDR3 DNA: TGTGCCAGCACTTCCCGCTACGAGCAGTACTTC
D gene: -; J gene: TRBJ1-3; V gene: TRBV10-3; clone size: -; CDR3 protein: CAVRESGNTIYF; CDR3 DNA: TGTGCCGTCAGGGAATCTGGAAACACCATATATTTT
D gene: TRBD1; J gene: TRBJ1-2; V gene: TRBV28; clone size: -; CDR3 protein: CASSSIPQGVGLDGYTF; CDR3 DNA: TGTGCCAGCAGTTCCATTCCTCAGGGGGTAGGGCTAGATGGCTACACCTTC
D gene: TRBD1; J gene: TRBJ2-3; V gene: TRBV19; clone size: once; CDR3 protein: CATPGQGNTQYF; CDR3 DNA: TGTGCCACCCCGGGACAGGGGAATACGCAGTATTTT
D gene: -; J gene: TRBJ1-5; V gene: TRBV7-2; clone size: -; CDR3 protein: CASSSRNLQPQHF; CDR3 DNA: TGTGCCAGCAGCTCTCGGAATCTGCAGCCCCAGCATTTT
D gene: -; J gene: TRBJ1-6; V gene: TRBV19; clone size: -; CDR3 protein: CASRGATGRIPYSPLHF; CDR3 DNA: TGTGCCAGTAGAGGGGCCACGGGCCGGATCCCTTATTCACCCCTCCACTTT
D gene: TRBD1; J gene: TRBJ1-6; V gene: TRBV7-9; clone size: -; CDR3 protein: CASSPRQGETPLHF; CDR3 DNA: TGTGCCAGCAGCCCACGACAGGGTGAGACACCCCTCCACTTT
D gene: -; J gene: TRBJ1-6; V gene: TRBV11-3; clone size: -; CDR3 protein: CASSLIPSGPLHF; CDR3 DNA: TGTGCCAGCAGCTTAATCCCCAGCGGGCCCCTCCACTTT
D gene: -; J gene: TRBJ1-2; V gene: TRBV9; clone size: -; CDR3 protein: CASSVDPTTNYGYTF; CDR3 DNA: TGTGCCAGCAGCGTAGACCCGACAACTAACTATGGCTACACCTTC
D gene: TRBD1; J gene: TRBJ1-4; V gene: TRBV7-9; clone size: -; CDR3 protein: CASTWTGPNEKLFF; CDR3 DNA: TGTGCCAGCACCTGGACAGGCCCTAATGAAAAACTGTTTTTT
D gene: TRBD1; J gene: TRBJ1-2; V gene: TRBV9; clone size: -; CDR3 protein: CASSSDRGPTF; CDR3 DNA: TGTGCCAGCAGCTCGGACAGGGGGCCCACCTTC
D gene: -; J gene: TRBJ1-2; V gene: TRBV6-1; clone size: -; CDR3 protein: CASNGRGAGDYGYTF; CDR3 DNA: TGTGCCAGCAACGGGCGGGGGGCAGGTGACTATGGCTACACCTTC
D gene: -; J gene: TRBJ2-7; V gene: TRBV7-2; clone size: -; CDR3 protein: CASSPGDRSYYEQYF; CDR3 DNA: TGTGCCAGCAGCCCGGGGGACAGAAGCTACTACGAGCAGTACTTC
D gene: -; J gene: TRBJ2-3; V gene: TRBV7-2; clone size: -; CDR3 protein: CASRGYTDTQYF; CDR3 DNA: TGTGCAAGCCGGGGGTACACAGATACGCAGTATTTT
D gene: -; J gene: TRBJ1-2; V gene: TRBV7-9; clone size: -; CDR3 protein: CASSLETETGGYTF; CDR3 DNA: TGTGCCAGCAGCTTAGAGACAGAGACTGGGGGCTACACCTTC
D gene: -; J gene: TRBJ1-1; V gene: TRBV18; clone size: -; CDR3 protein: CASSDDRNTEAFF; CDR3 DNA: TGTGCCAGCTCAGATGACAGGAACACTGAAGCTTTCTTT
D gene: -; J gene: TRBJ1-1; V gene: TRBV7-6; clone size: -; CDR3 protein: CASSLGSSWNTEAFF; CDR3 DNA: TGTGCCAGCAGCTTAGGAAGCAGCTGGAACACTGAAGCTTTCTTT
D gene: -; J gene: TRBJ1-3; V gene: TRBV11-2; clone size: -; CDR3 protein: CASSLVEGLSGNTIYF; CDR3 DNA: TGTGCCAGCAGCTTAGTAGAGGGGCTCTCTGGAAACACCATATATTTT
D gene: -; J gene: TRBJ2-7; V gene: TRBV2; clone size: -; CDR3 protein: CASNLQQGGYEQYF; CDR3 DNA: TGTGCCAGCAATCTCCAGCAGGGCGGATACGAGCAGTACTTC
D gene: -; J gene: TRBJ2-7; V gene: TRBV28; clone size: -; CDR3 protein: CASSSQQTYEQYF; CDR3 DNA: TGTGCCAGCAGCTCACAGCAAACCTACGAGCAGTACTTC
D gene: -; J gene: TRBJ1-6; V gene: TRBV30; clone size: -; CDR3 protein: CAWSKVRDSPLHF; CDR3 DNA: TGTGCCTGGTCAAAGGTTAGGGATTCACCCCTCCACTTT
D gene: -; J gene: TRBJ2-3; V gene: TRBV18; clone size: -; CDR3 protein: CASSLQGASSTDTQYF; CDR3 DNA: TGTGCCAGCTCACTTCAGGGTGCTTCTAGCACAGATACGCAGTATTTT
D gene: -; J gene: TRBJ2-5; V gene: TRBV11-2; clone size: -; CDR3 protein: CASSSTAGDRETQYF; CDR3 DNA: TGTGCCAGCAGCTCGACAGCCGGCGATAGGGAGACCCAGTACTTC
D gene: -; J gene: TRBJ2-3; V gene: TRBV5-1; clone size: -; CDR3 protein: CASSNRGGADTQYF; CDR3 DNA: TGCGCCAGCAGCAACAGGGGGGGAGCAGATACGCAGTATTTT
D gene: TRBD1; J gene: TRBJ1-2; V gene: TRBV18; clone size: -; CDR3 protein: CASSPPTGKEGYTF; CDR3 DNA: TGTGCCAGCTCACCCCCGACAGGGAAGGAAGGCTACACCTTC
D gene: -; J gene: TRBJ2-2; V gene: TRBV4-3; clone size: -; CDR3 protein: CASSQASAGSGNTGELFF; CDR3 DNA: TGCGCCAGCAGCCAAGCTAGCGCAGGGAGTGGGAACACCGGGGAGCTGTTTTTT
D gene: -; J gene: TRBJ1-5; V gene: TRBV15; clone size: -; CDR3 protein: CATSRAGPNQPQHF; CDR3 DNA: TGTGCCACCAGCAGAGCGGGTCCTAATCAGCCCCAGCATTTT
D gene: -; J gene: TRBJ1-4; V gene: TRBV6-1; clone size: few; CDR3 protein: CASSEVRELFF; CDR3 DNA: TGTGCCAGCAGTGAAGTACGGGAACTGTTTTTT
D gene: TRBD1; J gene: TRBJ2-7; V gene: TRBV6-5; clone size: -; CDR3 protein: CASSYTPTGKFYEQYF; CDR3 DNA: TGTGCCAGCAGTTACACCCCGACAGGGAAGTTCTACGAGCAGTACTTC
D gene: -; J gene: TRBJ2-2; V gene: TRBV10-3; clone size: -; CDR3 protein: CAISESPGASSGELFF; CDR3 DNA: TGTGCCATCAGTGAGTCGCCAGGGGCTTCATCGGGGGAGCTGTTTTTT
D gene: -; J gene: TRBJ2-1; V gene: TRBV11-2; clone size: -; CDR3 protein: CASSFGSIGWSEQFF; CDR3 DNA: TGTGCCAGCAGCTTCGGCTCGATCGGTTGGAGTGAGCAGTTCTTC
D gene: -; J gene: TRBJ1-2; V gene: TRBV6-5; clone size: -; CDR3 protein: CASSRTPKDGYTF; CDR3 DNA: TGTGCCAGCAGTCGGACGCCCAAGGATGGCTACACCTTC
D gene: TRBD2; J gene: TRBJ2-1; V gene: TRBV4-3; clone size: -; CDR3 protein: CASSLGTSGRAGEQFF; CDR3 DNA: TGCGCCAGCAGCCTCGGGACTAGCGGGAGGGCGGGTGAGCAGTTCTTC
D gene: TRBD1; J gene: TRBJ2-3; V gene: TRBV7-3; clone size: -; CDR3 protein: CASSRRTGVTDTQYF; CDR3 DNA: TGTGCCAGCAGCCGAAGGACAGGGGTCACAGATACGCAGTATTTT
D gene: -; J gene: TRBJ2-7; V gene: TRBV18; clone size: -; CDR3 protein: CASSPPLGLNGGYEQYF; CDR3 DNA: TGTGCCAGCTCACCACCGTTGGGTCTAAACGGGGGATACGAGCAGTACTTC
D gene: -; J gene: TRBJ2-1; V gene: TRBV28; clone size: -; CDR3 protein: CASMRGPTIQYNEQFF; CDR3 DNA: TGTGCCAGCATGAGGGGACCTACTATACAATACAATGAGCAGTTCTTC
D gene: -; J gene: TRBJ1-1; V gene: TRBV30; clone size: -; CDR3 protein: CAWILKAGLPNTEAFF; CDR3 DNA: TGTGCCTGGATCCTAAAAGCCGGATTGCCCAACACTGAAGCTTTCTTT
D gene: TRBD1; J gene: TRBJ2-7; V gene: TRBV10-1; clone size: -; CDR3 protein: CASSAGTGSYEQYF; CDR3 DNA: TGCGCCAGCAGCGCCGGGACAGGCTCCTACGAGCAGTACTTC
D gene: TRBD2; J gene: TRBJ2-1; V gene: TRBV10-3; clone size: -; CDR3 protein: CAISGLAGGAEQFF; CDR3 DNA: TGTGCCATCAGCGGACTAGCGGGGGGGGCTGAGCAGTTCTTC
D gene: -; J gene: TRBJ1-1; V gene: TRBV6-5; clone size: few; CDR3 protein: CASSRGLNTEAFF; CDR3 DNA: TGTGCCAGCAGTCGGGGATTAAACACTGAAGCTTTCTTT
D gene: TRBD2; J gene: TRBJ2-3; V gene: TRBV28; clone size: once; CDR3 protein: CASILGGTDTQYF; CDR3 DNA: TGTGCCAGCATCCTGGGAGGGACAGATACGCAGTATTTT